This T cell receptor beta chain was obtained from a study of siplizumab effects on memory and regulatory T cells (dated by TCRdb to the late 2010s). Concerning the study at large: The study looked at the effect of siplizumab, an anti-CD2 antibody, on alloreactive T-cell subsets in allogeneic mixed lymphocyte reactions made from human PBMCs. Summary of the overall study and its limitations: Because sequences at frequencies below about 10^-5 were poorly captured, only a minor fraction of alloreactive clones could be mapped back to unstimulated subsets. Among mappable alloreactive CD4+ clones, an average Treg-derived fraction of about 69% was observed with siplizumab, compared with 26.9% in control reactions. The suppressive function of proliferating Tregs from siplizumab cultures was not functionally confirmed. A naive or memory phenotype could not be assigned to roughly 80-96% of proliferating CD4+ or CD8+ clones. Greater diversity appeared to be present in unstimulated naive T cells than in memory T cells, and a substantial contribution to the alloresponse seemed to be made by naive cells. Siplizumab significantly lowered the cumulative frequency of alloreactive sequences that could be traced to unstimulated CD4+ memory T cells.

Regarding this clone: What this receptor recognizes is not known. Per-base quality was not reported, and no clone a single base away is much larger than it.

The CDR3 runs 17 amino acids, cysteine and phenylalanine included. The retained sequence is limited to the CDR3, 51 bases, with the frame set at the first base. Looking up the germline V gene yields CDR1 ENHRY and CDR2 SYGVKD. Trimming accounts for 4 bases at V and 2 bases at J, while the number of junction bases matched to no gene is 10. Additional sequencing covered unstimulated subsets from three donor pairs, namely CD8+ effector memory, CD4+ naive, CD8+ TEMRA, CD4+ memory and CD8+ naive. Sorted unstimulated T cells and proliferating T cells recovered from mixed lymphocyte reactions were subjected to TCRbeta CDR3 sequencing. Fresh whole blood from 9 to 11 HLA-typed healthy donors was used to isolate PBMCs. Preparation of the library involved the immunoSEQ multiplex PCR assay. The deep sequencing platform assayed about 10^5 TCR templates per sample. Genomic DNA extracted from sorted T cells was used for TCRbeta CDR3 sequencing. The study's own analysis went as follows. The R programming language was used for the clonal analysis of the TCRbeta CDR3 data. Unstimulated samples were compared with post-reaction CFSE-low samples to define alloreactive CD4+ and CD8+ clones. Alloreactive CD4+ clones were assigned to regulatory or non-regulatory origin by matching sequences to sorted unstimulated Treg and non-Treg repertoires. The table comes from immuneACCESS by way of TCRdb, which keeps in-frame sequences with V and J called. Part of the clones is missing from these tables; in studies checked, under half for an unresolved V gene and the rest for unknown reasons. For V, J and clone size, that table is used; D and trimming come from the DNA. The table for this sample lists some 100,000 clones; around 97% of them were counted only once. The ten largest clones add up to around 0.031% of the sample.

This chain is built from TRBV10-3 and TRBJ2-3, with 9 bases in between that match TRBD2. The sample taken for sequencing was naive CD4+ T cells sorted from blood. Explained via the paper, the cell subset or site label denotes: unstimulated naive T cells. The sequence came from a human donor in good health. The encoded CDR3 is CAISVVGRGGLTDTQYF. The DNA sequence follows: TGTGCCATCAGTGTAGTGGGGCGGGGGGGCCTCACAGATACGCAGTATTTT.